These T cell receptor beta chains were read from a single sample in a study of T-cell memory formation after mild COVID-19. TCRdb passed the 5' RACE reads through MiXCR, listing each CDR3 protein once. The sample lists 170,000 or so distinct CDR3 sequences, about a fifth occurring once. The sequenced sample was PBMCs or a T cell subset sorted from them (not recorded which). These receptors all come from an adult woman who had mild COVID-19 (a few samples of this study predate the infection). Cell type and time point are not known. CDR3s include the opening cysteine and the closing phenylalanine or tryptophan. The D gene is left open where the match is weak. Size values are once, few and many counts, or a class for expanded clones, and some rows have none.

TRBJ2-2 | - | TRBV27 | - | CASSSFGELFF | TGTGCCAGCAGTTCCTTCGGGGAGCTGTTTTTT
TRBJ2-1 | once | TRBV7-9 | - | CASSPFNNEQFF | TGTGCCAGCAGCCCGTTTAACAATGAGCAGTTCTTC
TRBJ2-7 | few | TRBV7-8 | - | CASSFNGGPEQYF | TGTGCCAGCAGTTTTAACGGAGGGCCCGAGCAGTACTTC
TRBJ1-2 | - | TRBV9 | TRBD1 | CASSGAGQGAGGYGYTF | TGTGCCAGCAGCGGCGCGGGACAGGGGGCCGGGGGATATGGCTACACCTTC
TRBJ2-1 | - | TRBV12-3/TRBV12-4 | - | CASSLIAGAYNEQFF | TGTGCCAGCAGTTTAATTGCGGGGGCGTACAATGAGCAGTTCTTC
TRBJ2-7 | many | TRBV15 | - | CATSIEGGEQYF | TGTGCCACCAGCATCGAGGGTGGCGAGCAGTACTTC
TRBJ2-4 | few | TRBV12-3/TRBV12-4 | TRBD1 | CASSSGTEKNIQYF | TGTGCCAGCAGTTCCGGGACAGAGAAAAACATTCAGTACTTC
TRBJ1-2 | few | TRBV29-1 | TRBD1 | CSVEGTGPNYGYTF | TGCAGCGTTGAAGGGACAGGGCCTAACTATGGCTACACCTTC
TRBJ2-7 | few | TRBV9 | TRBD2 | CASSVGGGVTYEQYF | TGTGCCAGCAGCGTCGGCGGGGGGGTAACCTACGAGCAGTACTTC
TRBJ2-3 | - | TRBV29-1 | TRBD2 | CSVVDGRGGDTQYF | TGCAGCGTTGTTGACGGGAGGGGGGGAGATACGCAGTATTTT
TRBJ2-2 | - | TRBV5-1 | - | CASSPEGPSNTGELFF | TGCGCCAGCAGCCCTGAAGGACCGTCGAACACCGGGGAGCTGTTTTTT
TRBJ2-1 | - | TRBV10-2 | - | CASSESGTSRPNEQFF | TGCGCCAGCAGTGAGTCGGGCACCTCTAGACCCAATGAGCAGTTCTTC
TRBJ2-1 | - | TRBV9 | TRBD1 | CASSVAGEGQGRHEQFF | TGTGCCAGCAGCGTAGCTGGAGAGGGACAGGGAAGGCATGAGCAGTTCTTC
TRBJ1-1 | few | TRBV20-1 | - | CSARNTEAFF | TGCAGTGCTAGGAACACTGAAGCTTTCTTT
TRBJ2-1 | few | TRBV7-6 | TRBD1 | CASSLIGGAWDEQFF | TGTGCCAGCAGCTTAATAGGGGGCGCGTGGGACGAGCAGTTCTTC
TRBJ1-2 | - | TRBV4-3 | TRBD1 | CASSLWTGGGYTF | TGCGCCAGCAGCCTATGGACAGGAGGAGGCTACACCTTC
TRBJ2-1 | - | TRBV7-8 | TRBD2 | CASSRSGTSGSNEQFF | TGTGCCAGCAGCCGATCCGGGACTAGCGGGAGCAATGAGCAGTTCTTC
TRBJ1-1 | - | TRBV15 | TRBD1 | CATSLRDRGLSVLTEAFF | TGTGCCACCAGCCTACGGGACAGGGGGCTCTCGGTGTTAACTGAAGCTTTCTTT
TRBJ2-1 | few | TRBV20-1 | - | CSAGGLTNYNEQFF | TGCAGTGCTGGGGGCCTGACTAACTACAATGAGCAGTTCTTC
TRBJ2-2 | - | TRBV20-1 | - | CSIRKNTGELFF | TGCAGTATCCGCAAGAACACCGGGGAGCTGTTTTTT
TRBJ2-5 | - | TRBV7-3 | TRBD2 | CASSPEGLAQETQYF | TGTGCCAGCAGCCCCGAAGGACTAGCCCAAGAGACCCAGTACTTC
TRBJ2-1 | few | TRBV6-2/TRBV6-3 | - | CASSPGDYNEQFF | TGTGCCAGCAGCCCCGGGGATTACAATGAGCAGTTCTTC
TRBJ2-1 | - | TRBV7-3 | TRBD1 | CASSLTGVGNEQFF | TGTGCCAGCAGCCTGACAGGGGTAGGCAATGAGCAGTTCTTC
TRBJ2-7 | few | TRBV7-9 | - | CASSSVTDVPYEQYF | TGTGCCAGCAGCTCCGTTACCGACGTTCCCTACGAGCAGTACTTC
TRBJ1-1 | many | TRBV7-3 | - | CASSYRFDTEAFF | TGTGCCAGCAGCTATCGGTTCGACACTGAAGCTTTCTTT
TRBJ2-7 | few | TRBV4-1 | - | CASSLEGATSYEQYF | TGCGCCAGCAGCCTGGAGGGAGCGACGTCCTACGAGCAGTACTTC
TRBJ1-2 | few | TRBV10-3 | TRBD1 | CAISESGQGSPGYTF | TGTGCCATCAGTGAGTCGGGACAGGGGTCCCCTGGCTACACCTTC
TRBJ2-5 | - | TRBV10-3 | - | CAISESFEVRQETQYF | TGTGCCATCAGTGAGTCTTTCGAAGTACGCCAAGAGACCCAGTACTTC
TRBJ2-2 | few | TRBV2 | - | CASKSANTGELFF | TGTGCCAGCAAGTCGGCGAACACCGGGGAGCTGTTTTTT
TRBJ2-1 | few | TRBV12-3/TRBV12-4 | TRBD1 | CASSPGHLLSPGQGGIDEQFF | TGTGCCAGCAGTCCAGGTCACTTACTTTCCCCGGGACAGGGAGGAATAGATGAGCAGTTCTTC
TRBJ2-5 | - | TRBV24-1 | TRBD2 | CATSDLGSGSQETQYF | TGTGCCACCAGTGATTTAGGTAGCGGGAGCCAAGAGACCCAGTACTTC
TRBJ2-7 | - | TRBV19 | - | CASSNPGGGSYEQYF | TGTGCCAGTAGTAACCCCGGGGGCGGCTCCTACGAGCAGTACTTC
TRBJ1-1 | - | TRBV29-1 | - | CSVEDGLRTEAFF | TGCAGCGTTGAAGATGGGTTGCGCACTGAAGCTTTCTTT